This entry is about one T cell receptor beta chain. Someone with COVID-19 had been met by exposed participants within 2 weeks before study entry. Some clones are missing from TCRdb's copy, which holds only in-frame ones; the method was immunoSEQ multiplex PCR. The table lists roughly 270,000 clones, roughly 80% of them singletons. The sample comes from a study of blood T cell repertoires in COVID-19. Sample: PBMCs or T cells enriched from blood (not recorded which). The TCR comes from a man in his forties or fifties who had been exposed to COVID-19.

The CDR3 loop reads CASGPEGISNQPQHF. The CDR3 coding sequence is TGTGCCAGCGGACCGGAGGGGATTAGCAATCAGCCCCAGCATTTT. V gene TRBV2 combines with J gene TRBJ1-5, with D tentatively TRBD1 (5 bases). The germline gives CDR1 SNHLY, CDR2 FYNNEI. Deletions cut 8 bases from V and 0 bases from J, with 14 bases between. CDR3 length: 15 amino acids.